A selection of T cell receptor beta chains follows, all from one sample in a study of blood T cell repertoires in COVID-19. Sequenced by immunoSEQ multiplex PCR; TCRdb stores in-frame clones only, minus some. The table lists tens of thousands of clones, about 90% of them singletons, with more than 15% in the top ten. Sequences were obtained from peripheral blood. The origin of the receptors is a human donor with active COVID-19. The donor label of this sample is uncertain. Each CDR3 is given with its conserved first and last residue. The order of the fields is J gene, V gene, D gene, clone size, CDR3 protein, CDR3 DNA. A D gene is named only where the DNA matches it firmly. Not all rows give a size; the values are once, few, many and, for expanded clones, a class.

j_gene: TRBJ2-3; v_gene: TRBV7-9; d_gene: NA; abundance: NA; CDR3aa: CASIDPPTNEADTQYF; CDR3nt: TGTGCCAGCATCGACCCGCCGACTAACGAGGCAGATACGCAGTATTTT
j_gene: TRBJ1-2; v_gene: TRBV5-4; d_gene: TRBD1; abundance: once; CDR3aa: CASSLDHRGYGYTF; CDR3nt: TGTGCCAGCAGCTTGGATCACAGGGGCTATGGCTACACCTTC
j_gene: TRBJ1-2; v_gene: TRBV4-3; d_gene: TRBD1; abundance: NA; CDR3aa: CASSRDSYGYTF; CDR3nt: TGCGCCAGCAGCCGGGACAGCTATGGCTACACCTTC
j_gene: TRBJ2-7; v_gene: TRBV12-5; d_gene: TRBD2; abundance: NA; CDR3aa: CASGASGDEQYF; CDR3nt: TGTGCTAGTGGTGCTAGCGGGGACGAGCAGTACTTC
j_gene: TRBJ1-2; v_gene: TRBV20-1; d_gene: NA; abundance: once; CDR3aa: CSPRGTYGYTF; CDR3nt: TGCAGTCCCCGGGGAACCTATGGCTACACCTTC
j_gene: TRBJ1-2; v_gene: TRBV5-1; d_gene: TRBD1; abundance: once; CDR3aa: CASRLGGSYNYGYTF; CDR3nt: TGCGCCAGCAGGTTAGGGGGCTCATATAACTATGGCTACACCTTC
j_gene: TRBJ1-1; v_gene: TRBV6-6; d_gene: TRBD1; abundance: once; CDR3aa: CASSGTGGNWNTEAFF; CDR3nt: TGTGCCAGCAGTGGGACAGGGGGCAATTGGAACACTGAAGCTTTCTTT
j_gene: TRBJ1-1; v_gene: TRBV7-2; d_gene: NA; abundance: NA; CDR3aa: CASSLQGSEDAFF; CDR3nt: TGTGCCAGCAGCTTGCAGGGTAGTGAGGACGCTTTCTTT
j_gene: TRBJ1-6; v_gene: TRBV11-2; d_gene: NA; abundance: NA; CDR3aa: CASSGGRINSPLHF; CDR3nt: TGTGCCAGCAGCGGGGGCAGGATAAATTCACCCCTCCACTTT
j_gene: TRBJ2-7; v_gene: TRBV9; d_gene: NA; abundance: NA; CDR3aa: CASSVDLGNYEQYF; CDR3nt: TGTGCCAGCAGCGTAGATCTGGGCAACTACGAGCAGTACTTC
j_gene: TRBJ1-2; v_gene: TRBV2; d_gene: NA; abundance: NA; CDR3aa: CASSESGPFNYGYTF; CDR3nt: TGTGCCAGCAGTGAGTCAGGGCCTTTTAACTATGGCTACACCTTC
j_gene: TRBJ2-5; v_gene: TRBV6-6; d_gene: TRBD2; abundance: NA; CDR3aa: CASRTSGGPPETQYF; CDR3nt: TGTGCCAGCAGGACTAGCGGGGGCCCCCCAGAGACCCAGTACTTC
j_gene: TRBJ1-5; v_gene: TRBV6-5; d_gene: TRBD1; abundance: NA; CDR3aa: CASSSSWAGGQPQHF; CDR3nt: TGTGCCAGCAGTTCTTCCTGGGCAGGGGGTCAGCCCCAGCATTTT
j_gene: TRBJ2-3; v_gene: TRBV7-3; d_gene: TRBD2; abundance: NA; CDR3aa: CASSYGLADTQYF; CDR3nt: TGTGCCAGCAGCTATGGACTAGCGGATACGCAGTATTTT